The clone carrying this T cell receptor (beta chain) occurred many times. From germline, CDR1 is DFQATT and CDR2 SNEGSKA (reference sequence). CDR3 length: 14 residues. V gave up 5 bases and J gave up 7 bases, with 21 bases separating them. These data are taken from a study of T-cell reconstitution after alpha-beta-depleted transplantation in children. For TCRbeta, the library was prepared with unique molecular identifiers. TCRdb analysed the PCR reads with MiXCR anew, one entry per CDR3 protein. This table holds approximately 640,000 distinct CDR3 sequences, approximately 16% found once. The genes are TRBV20-1 and TRBJ2-7, with D possibly matching TRBD2 (6 bases). This sequence was found in a human donor who donated a stem cell graft to a child with acute myeloid leukemia. Sequencing was performed on PBMCs from the stem cell graft donor, taken from the stem cell graft. CDR3 protein: CSALLGGAGSEQYF. DNA of the CDR3: TGCAGTGCTCTTCTAGGAGGCGCCGGGAGTGAGCAGTACTTC.